Below are 23 T cell receptor beta chains sequenced from a single sample in a study of T cells in localized non-small cell lung cancer (dated by TCRdb to 2020 to 2021). The method was the immunoSEQ multiplex PCR assay. Here the immuneACCESS table is served through TCRdb, limited to in-frame sequences with V and J called. Missing clones are a known gap in these copies; in checked studies unresolved V genes cover under half, and the rest lacks a known reason. In all, the sample holds approximately 1,500 clones, and around 25% of those were seen once. 25% to 35% of the sample is in the top ten clones. Sequenced here: normal lung tissue next to the tumor, sampled before any cancer treatment. Receptors were obtained from a female donor over 55 with stage I lung adenocarcinoma.

Judged by abundance, this clone is medium-sized. The J gene is TRBJ1-2, the V gene TRBV6-8; a possible D gene is TRBD1 (6 bases). From germline, CDR1 is MNHGY and CDR2 SAAAGT. The CDR3 spans 15 residues. Trimming removed 8 bases from V and 4 bases from J, with 20 bases in between. The CDR3 loop reads CASRDTPRGIYGYTF. The DNA for the CDR3 is TGTGCCAGCCGGGACACCCCCAGGGGTATCTATGGCTACACCTTC.

The V gene is TRBV30, the J gene TRBJ2-2; TRBD2 might be the D (5 bases). V was clipped by 0 bases and J by 4 bases, with 9 bases between them. The CDR3 totals 14 residues. The V gene's germline CDR1 is GTSNPN and CDR2 SVGIG (reference sequence). The CDR3 loop is CAWSVGVGTGELFF. The CDR3 DNA reads as TGTGCCTGGAGTGTGGGAGTAGGCACCGGGGAGCTGTTTTTT.

V usage is TRBV6-8 and J usage is TRBJ2-7; D gene unclear. V lost 4 bases to trimming and J lost 0 bases, with 19 bases between them. This CDR3 region has 17 residues. CDR1 is MNHGY, CDR2 SAAAGT, per germline. CDR3 loop: CASSFLSSGSSSYEQYF. In DNA, the CDR3 is TGTGCCAGCAGTTTCCTCTCTTCTGGTTCGAGCTCCTACGAGCAGTACTTC.

This clone was recorded once. The CDR3: CSVEDPETGQSEQYF. As DNA, the CDR3 is TGCAGCGTTGAAGATCCGGAGACAGGACAATCCGAGCAGTACTTC. The V and J genes are TRBV29-1 and TRBJ2-7, with D perhaps matching TRBD1 (6 bases). This CDR3 region has 15 residues. Germline loops: CDR1 SQVTM, CDR2 ANQGSEA. V was shortened by 0 bases and J by 6 bases, with 18 bases between the two germline ends.

This chain joins TRBV28 and TRBJ1-3, with D unresolved. Deletions cut 7 bases from V and 2 bases from J, with 12 bases between. The CDR3 is 14 amino acids. Germline-derived CDR1 and CDR2 are MDHEN and SYDVKM. CDR3 region: CASTVAFPGNTIYF. The CDR3, as DNA: TGTGCCAGCACCGTAGCTTTCCCTGGAAACACCATATATTTT. Together with reference TRBV28 and TRBJ1-3, the CDR3 gives the full variable domain: DVKVTQSSRYLVKRTGEKVFLECVQDMDHENMFWYRQDPGLGLRLIYFSYDVKMKEKGDIPEGYSVSREKKERFSLILESASTNQTSMYLCASTVAFPGNTIYFGEGSWLTVV.

The chain carries TRBV11-3 and TRBJ2-7; possible D gene TRBD1, 5 bases. The CDR3 consists of 15 residues. The germline V gene has CDR1 SGHNT and CDR2 YENEEA. Between the trimmed V and J ends, which lost 3 bases and 7 bases, there was a span of 19 bases. CDR3 residues: CASSLTLRDKGEQYF. CDR3 sequence (DNA): TGTGCCAGCAGCTTGACACTTAGGGATAAGGGGGAGCAGTACTTC.

The rearrangement joins TRBV19 to TRBJ2-5; 7 bases map to TRBD2. V was clipped by 3 bases and J by 4 bases; unmatched bases: 14. CDR3 length: 17 amino acids. The germline CDR1 and CDR2 sequences are LNHDA and SQIVND (reference sequence). CDR3 coding DNA: TGTGCCAGTAGTATTGGGTCGGGGGGAATATTGGTAGAGACCCAGTACTTC. Its translation: CASSIGSGGILVETQYF.

This clone turned up a few times. This chain links TRBV11-3 with TRBJ2-3; D perhaps matches TRBD1 (5 bases). V lost 2 bases and J 1 base, leaving 7 bases between the germline ends. CDR1 is SGHNT and CDR2 is YENEEA in the germline V gene. This CDR3 region has 14 residues. CDR3 DNA: TGTGCCAGCAGCTTAATGACAGGCACAGATACGCAGTATTTT. Translating gives CASSLMTGTDTQYF.

J is TRBJ2-6 and V is TRBV18; possible D gene TRBD1, 5 bases. Germline V gives CDR1 KGHSH, CDR2 LQKENI. The CDR3 spans 17 residues. V was pared by 2 bases and J by 1 base, with 12 bases between. The CDR3 sequence is CASSPRVGPSGANVLTF. Written as DNA, the CDR3 is TGTGCCAGCTCACCAAGGGTGGGGCCATCTGGGGCCAACGTCCTGACTTTC.

In this sample, this clone turned up a few times. The V gene is TRBV19, the J gene TRBJ2-3; D might be TRBD1 (5 bases). This CDR3 has 15 residues. Deletions cut 5 bases from V and 2 bases from J, with 14 bases between. Germline V gene data show CDR1 as LNHDA and CDR2 as SQIVND (reference sequence). The CDR3 loop reads CASSFGDSYTDTQYF. CDR3 bases: TGTGCCAGTAGTTTTGGTGACAGTTACACAGATACGCAGTATTTT.

The rearrangement links TRBV19 to TRBJ1-5; a possible D gene is TRBD1 (5 bases). Per germline, CDR1 LNHDA and CDR2 SQIVND (reference sequence). CDR3 length equals 13 residues. Trimming removed 8 bases from V and 7 bases from J, with 15 bases in between. The CDR3 nucleotides read TGTGCCAGTGCAATAGGGCAGGGACAGCCCCAGCATTTT. Its translation: CASAIGQGQPQHF.

The chain links TRBV6-8 to TRBJ2-5; TRBD1 matches 12 bases. J was trimmed by 5 bases and V by 4 bases; bases with no gene match: 11. This CDR3 has 17 residues. Per germline, CDR1 MNHGY and CDR2 SAAAGT. This CDR3 reads CASSWGQGAWGRETQYF. CDR3 nucleotide sequence: TGTGCCAGCAGTTGGGGACAGGGGGCTTGGGGACGGGAGACCCAGTACTTC.

Only a few counts were recorded for this clone. The chain joins TRBV9 to TRBJ1-5; 8 positions match TRBD1. J gave up 0 bases and V 6 bases, and 5 bases lay outside the gene matches. Germline-derived CDR1 and CDR2 are SGDLS and YYNGEE. CDR3 length equals 15 residues. In DNA form, the CDR3 reads TGTGCCAGCATGAGGGACAGGACTAGCAATCAGCCCCAGCATTTT. It yields the protein CASMRDRTSNQPQHF.

This clone is labeled medium-sized (0.01 to 0.1%). This chain uses TRBV9 with TRBJ2-5; 9 bases map to TRBD2. The CDR3 extends over 16 amino acids. Germline V gene data show CDR1 as SGDLS and CDR2 as YYNGEE. V trimming: 5 bases; J trimming: 0 bases; junction bases outside the gene matches: 8. The CDR3 DNA reads as TGTGCCAGCAGTGATTGGGCTAGCGGGAACCAAGAGACCCAGTACTTC. Its translation is CASSDWASGNQETQYF.

The chain recombines TRBV11-3 with TRBJ1-1, with TRBD1 identical over 9 bases. This CDR3 has 16 amino acids. From germline, CDR1 is SGHNT and CDR2 YENEEA. Trimming took 1 base from V and 1 from J; bases not matched to a gene: 4. The DNA of the CDR3 is TGTGCCAGCAGCTTAGTTTTGGGACAGGGGAACACTGAAGCTTTCTTT. Translating it yields CASSLVLGQGNTEAFF.

V gene TRBV5-1 combines with J gene TRBJ1-5; possible D gene TRBD1, 5 bases. The CDR3 totals 15 residues. CDR1 and CDR2 (germline): SGHRS, YFSETQ. V gave up 4 bases and J gave up 7 bases, with 18 bases separating them. This chain's CDR3 is CASSPEGRGDQPQHF. Written as DNA, the CDR3 is TGCGCCAGCAGCCCCGAAGGGAGAGGGGACCAGCCCCAGCATTTT.

The V and J genes are TRBV28 and TRBJ1-4, with D unclear. CDR1 and CDR2 (germline): MDHEN, SYDVKM. The CDR3 is 17 amino acids. Trimming cost V 3 bases and J 0 bases, with 14 bases left between them. The CDR3 nucleotides read TGTGCCAGCAGTTTGCCTTTGGAGGGCGCAACTAATGAAAAACTGTTTTTT. Its protein is CASSLPLEGATNEKLFF.

This clone is classed as large. The V and J genes are TRBV28 and TRBJ2-7, with D perhaps TRBD2 (6 bases). The ends were cut back, 5 bases at V and 7 bases at J, with 15 bases in the middle. CDR1 and CDR2 from the germline V gene are MDHEN and SYDVKM. CDR3 length: 13 amino acids. The CDR3 bases are TGTGCCAGCAGTCTAGGGACCGCGGGGGAGCAGTACTTC. It specifies CASSLGTAGEQYF.

The chain has TRBV30 and TRBJ2-3; maybe TRBD2 (5 bases). Trimming removed 4 bases at V and 4 bases at J, with 15 bases between. The CDR3 is made up of 14 amino acids. Per the germline V gene, CDR1 is GTSNPN and CDR2 is SVGIG (reference sequence). CDR3 DNA: TGTGCCTGGACCATTACCGGGGAATCAGATACGCAGTATTTT. It yields the protein CAWTITGESDTQYF.

This clone showed up just a few times. V and J are TRBV11-3 and TRBJ2-4, with D perhaps matching TRBD2 (5 bases). This CDR3 comprises 15 residues. From germline, CDR1 is SGHNT and CDR2 YENEEA. Deletions cut 2 bases from V and 1 base from J, with 9 bases between. The CDR3 loop is CASSLRGEAKNIQYF. CDR3 sequence (DNA): TGTGCCAGCAGCTTACGGGGAGAGGCCAAAAACATTCAGTACTTC.

The chain carries TRBV28 and TRBJ1-2; 10 bases are a match to TRBD1. The CDR3 loop spans 14 amino acids. CDR1 and CDR2 (germline): MDHEN, SYDVKM. J lost 7 bases, V lost 0 bases, and 2 bases had no gene match. CDR3 region: CASSLWTGGFGYTF. CDR3 coding DNA: TGTGCCAGCAGTTTATGGACAGGGGGCTTTGGCTACACCTTC.

This chain uses TRBV29-1 with TRBJ1-1; D gene ambiguous. Germline values: CDR1 SQVTM, CDR2 ANQGSEA. The CDR3 runs to 16 residues. V was pared by 5 bases and J by 2 bases, with 21 bases between. The CDR3 protein is CSVLRSLAYTNTEAFF. CDR3 bases: TGCAGCGTTTTACGCTCCCTAGCCTATACCAACACTGAAGCTTTCTTT.

The V and J genes are TRBV6-8 and TRBJ1-5, with D perhaps matching TRBD1 (6 bases). The germline gives CDR1 MNHGY, CDR2 SAAAGT. Trimming removed 6 bases from V and 3 bases from J, with 18 bases in between. The CDR3 runs to 16 residues. The CDR3 DNA reads TGTGCCAGCAGCCACCTTGGTTGGGGGCCCAATCAGCCCCAGCATTTT. Its protein product is CASSHLGWGPNQPQHF.